The 16 T cell receptor beta chains given below trace back to one sample, sequenced in a study of Ad26.COV2.S vaccination and SARS-CoV-2 variants. Sequenced by immunoSEQ multiplex PCR; TCRdb stores in-frame clones only, minus some. The table shows a few hundred thousand clones, with roughly 80% occurring only once. Specified treatment: 19 received Ad26.COV2.S at low or high dose, single or two shots; about 5 received placebo; per-sample allocation not given. Day 63 following the first vaccine or placebo injection was when the samples were taken. The material sequenced was peripheral blood, taken in a trial of Ad26.COV2.S vaccine versus placebo. These TCRs come from a person aged 18-60 years who received the Ad26.COV2.S COVID-19 vaccine or a placebo.

V and J are TRBV7-6 and TRBJ2-3; 11 nucleotides agree with TRBD2. Germline V gene sequence: CDR1 SGHVS, CDR2 FNYEAQ. V was pared by 1 base and J by 4 bases, with 4 bases of the junction left unmatched. The CDR3 has 16 amino acids. CDR3 amino acids: CASSLVASGGPDTQYF. The CDR3 DNA follows: TGTGCCAGCAGCTTAGTGGCTAGCGGGGGGCCAGATACGCAGTATTTT.

This clone was picked up one time. The chain employs TRBV5-1 and TRBJ1-1, with 7 bases lining up with TRBD1. The CDR3 covers 14 residues. V lost 4 bases, J lost 4 bases, and 7 bases stayed unmatched. Germline V gene data show CDR1 as SGHRS and CDR2 as YFSETQ. This CDR3 is CASSRRGQATEAFF. The CDR3 bases are TGCGCCAGCAGCCGCAGAGGACAGGCCACTGAAGCTTTCTTT. Looking up the rest from reference TRBV5-1 and TRBJ1-1 gives the full variable domain: KAGVTQTPRYLIKTRGQQVTLSCSPISGHRSVSWYQQTPGQGLQFLFEYFSETQRNKGNFPGRFSGRQFSNSRSEMNVSTLELGDSALYLCASSRRGQATEAFFGQGTRLTVV.

The CDR3 region is CASSPTSGPYEQYF. Written as DNA, the CDR3 is TGTGCCAGCAGCCCCACGTCAGGGCCCTACGAGCAGTACTTC. J is TRBJ2-7 and V is TRBV3-1 (or the pseudogene TRBV3-2); the D gene is possibly TRBD1 (5 bases). CDR1 and CDR2 (germline): LGHDT, YNNKEL (reference sequence). Trimming cost V 4 bases and J 2 bases, with 12 bases left between them. The CDR3 is made up of 14 amino acids.

CDR3 loop: CATSDPLASSYNEQFF. CDR3 sequence (DNA): TGTGCCACCAGTGACCCTTTGGCTAGCTCCTACAATGAGCAGTTCTTC. The J gene is TRBJ2-1, the V gene TRBV24-1; D not resolved. Per the germline V gene, CDR1 is KGHDR and CDR2 is SFDVKD. CDR3 size: 16 residues. Trimming left V 4 bases short and J 0 bases short, with 12 bases between.

This rearrangement joins TRBV19 to TRBJ2-1; no firm D call. The V end lost 1 base, the J end lost 5 bases, and 6 bases lay between the germline ends. This CDR3 has 13 residues. Germline V CDR1 and CDR2: LNHDA, SQIVND (reference sequence). The CDR3 reads CASSIVGNNEQFF. In nucleotides, the CDR3 is TGTGCCAGTAGTATAGTCGGTAACAATGAGCAGTTCTTC.

The genes are TRBV5-4 and TRBJ2-1; 7 bases agree with TRBD2. The V gene's germline CDR1 is SGHNT and CDR2 YYREEE (reference sequence). The CDR3 is made up of 14 amino acids. V shed 1 base, J shed 3 bases, and the junction held 1 base outside the gene matches. CDR3 loop: CASSLTGGYNEQFF. The CDR3 coding sequence is TGTGCCAGCAGCTTGACGGGGGGCTACAATGAGCAGTTCTTC.

The chain couples TRBV28 to TRBJ2-1, with 9 nucleotides matching TRBD2. The CDR3 consists of 15 residues. V was pared by 6 bases and J by 1 base, with 4 bases of the junction left unmatched. Germline lookup yields CDR1 MDHEN and CDR2 SYDVKM. The CDR3 is CASRGLAGSYNEQFF. CDR3 bases: TGTGCCAGCAGGGGTCTAGCGGGGTCCTACAATGAGCAGTTCTTC.

The chain is built from TRBV6-4 and TRBJ2-3, with D possibly being TRBD1 (6 bases). The CDR3 extends over 14 amino acids. From germline, CDR1 is MRHNA and CDR2 SNTAGT. Trimming shortened V by 6 bases and J by 2 bases, and 12 bases separated the two germline ends. CDR3 region: CASSQGRSTDTQYF. The CDR3 DNA sequence: TGTGCCAGCAGCCAGGGGCGCTCCACAGATACGCAGTATTTT.

The chain couples TRBV9 to TRBJ2-1, with D perhaps TRBD2 (5 bases). Trimming left V 5 bases short and J 2 bases short, with 11 bases between. The germline CDR1 and CDR2 sequences are SGDLS and YYNGEE. The CDR3 is 14 amino acids. The CDR3 DNA is TGTGCCAGCAGTCCGGGGAGCCCCTACAATGAGCAGTTCTTC. It translates to CASSPGSPYNEQFF.

This clone was counted only a few times. One junction end disagrees with the germline gene, perhaps due to a read error. The chain combines TRBV19 with TRBJ2-1, with a possible D match to TRBD2 (6 bases). The CDR3 has 16 amino acids. Germline V CDR1 and CDR2: LNHDA, SQIVND (reference sequence). DNA of the CDR3: TGTGCCAGTGGTATTTGGAGGGCCGGGTCCTACAATGAGCAGTTCTTC. Translated, it gives CASGIWRAGSYNEQFF.

The J gene is TRBJ2-3, the V gene TRBV5-1, with 12 positions matching TRBD2. The CDR3 contains 17 residues. J lost 2 bases, V lost 4 bases, and 8 bases had no gene match. The V gene's germline CDR1 is SGHRS and CDR2 YFSETQ. For the CDR3, the DNA is TGCGCCAGCAGCCACCGGACTAGCGGGGACCCCACAGATACGCAGTATTTT. Translating gives CASSHRTSGDPTDTQYF.

The chain is built from TRBV7-2 and TRBJ2-1, with 10 bases identical to TRBD1. Germline CDR1 is SGHTA and CDR2 is FQGNSA. CDR3 length: 16 residues. With V trimmed by 4 bases and J by 1 base, 4 bases remained unmatched. The CDR3 protein is CASSSRDRGSYNEQFF. The CDR3 nucleotides read TGTGCCAGCAGCTCCCGGGACAGGGGATCCTACAATGAGCAGTTCTTC.

The chain combines TRBV16 with TRBJ1-2; D is unclear. Germline loops: CDR1 KGHSY, CDR2 FQNENV. CDR3 size: 12 residues. V lost 4 bases and J 1 base, leaving 4 bases between the germline ends. The CDR3 loop reads CASSRSNYGYTF. The CDR3 nucleotides are TGTGCCAGCAGCCGCAGTAACTATGGCTACACCTTC.

CDR3 in amino acids: CASSLLAGLPDTQYF. The CDR3 DNA reads TGCGCCAGCAGCTTGCTAGCGGGATTGCCAGATACGCAGTATTTT. The chain links TRBV5-1 to TRBJ2-3; 9 bases line up with TRBD2. From germline, CDR1 is SGHRS and CDR2 YFSETQ. With 1 base clipped from V and 4 bases from J, the junction kept 4 bases outside the gene matches. The CDR3 length is 15 residues.

V gene TRBV28 combines with J gene TRBJ1-2; tentative D call: TRBD1 (5 bases). The germline V gene encodes CDR1 MDHEN and CDR2 SYDVKM. Trimming shortened V by 7 bases and J by 4 bases, and 16 bases separated the two germline ends. This CDR3 has 14 amino acids. The CDR3 loop reads CASTIGGSLYGYTF. The CDR3 DNA sequence: TGTGCCAGCACCATCGGGGGGTCCCTCTATGGCTACACCTTC.

V gene TRBV10-3 combines with J gene TRBJ1-6; D is uncertain. The CDR3 extends over 13 amino acids. Germline values: CDR1 ENHRY, CDR2 SYGVKD. V lost 5 bases and J 6 bases, leaving 8 bases between the germline ends. This CDR3 is CAISPAPNSPLHF. CDR3 nucleotides: TGTGCCATCAGTCCGGCCCCTAATTCACCCCTCCACTTT.